The 9 T cell receptor beta chains presented below share a single source sample, sequenced in a study of blood T cells in healthy people across ages. PCR was performed a second time for 7 to 11 cycles using a sample-barcoded 5' primer and a J-beta primer mix. TCRdb redid the calling of the 5' RACE reads with MiXCR, one entry per CDR3 protein. The data show roughly 700,000 distinct CDR3 sequences, with just under 25% seen just once and more than 7.5% held by the top ten. This sample was also put to use in a study of T cells of mothers and their children.

Source material: blood. The origin of the receptors is a boy aged 5 to 17 in good health.

This clonotype came up once. The chain carries TRBV28 and TRBJ2-7; no clear D gene. The CDR3 loop spans 11 amino acids. Germline V lookup: CDR1 MDHEN, CDR2 SYDVKM. Between the trimmed V and J ends, which lost 8 bases and 5 bases, there was a span of 10 bases. This chain's CDR3 is CASVTSNEQYF. CDR3 nucleotides: TGTGCCAGCGTAACATCGAACGAGCAGTACTTC. The full variable domain, its missing parts supplied by reference TRBV28 and TRBJ2-7, is DVKVTQSSRYLVKRTGEKVFLECVQDMDHENMFWYRQDPGLGLRLIYFSYDVKMKEKGDIPEGYSVSREKKERFSLILESASTNQTSMYLCASVTSNEQYFGPGTRLTVT.

About this clonotype itself: One junction end disagrees with the germline gene, perhaps due to a read error. The chain recombines TRBV3-1 with TRBJ1-1, with D perhaps matching TRBD1 (6 bases). The germline V gene has CDR1 LGHDT and CDR2 YNNKEL (reference sequence). The CDR3 covers 15 residues. CDR3 sequence reads: CASSQGGHMNTEAFF. The CDR3 DNA follows: TGTGCCAGCAGCCAAGGGGGACATATGAACACTGAAGCTTTCTTC.

This clonotype has only a few counts. This rearrangement joins TRBV7-3 to TRBJ2-2; TRBD1 is a possible D gene (5 bases). Trimming stripped 5 bases from V and 4 bases from J, with 8 bases between. The CDR3 spans 13 residues. The germline V gene has CDR1 SGHTA and CDR2 FQGTGA. The CDR3 coding sequence is TGTGCCAGCAGCCGACAGAGCACCGGGGAGCTGTTTTTT. Amino acid sequence: CASSRQSTGELFF.

This rearrangement joins TRBV7-2 to TRBJ2-3; D is perhaps TRBD2 (6 bases). Trimming removed 4 bases at V and 1 base at J, with 12 bases between. CDR1 SGHTA and CDR2 FQGNSA come from the germline V gene. The CDR3 has 15 amino acids. The CDR3, as DNA: TGTGCCAGCAGCTATGTAGCGGATGGCACAGATACGCAGTATTTT. Translation: CASSYVADGTDTQYF.

The chain carries TRBV5-5 and TRBJ1-1; D might be TRBD1 (6 bases). The germline V and J ends were trimmed by 4 bases and 4 bases, with 14 bases remaining between them. The CDR3 is 14 amino acids. Per germline, CDR1 SGHKS and CDR2 YYEKEE (reference sequence). The CDR3 DNA reads TGTGCCAGCAGCCTAAGAACAGGGATCACTGAAGCTTTCTTT. This sequence encodes CASSLRTGITEAFF.

The chain is built from TRBV21-1 and TRBJ2-1; the table names TRBD2, a call not compared with the DNA. TRBV21-1 is flagged as a pseudogene. The CDR3 contains 16 residues. In nucleotides, the CDR3 is TGTGCCAGCAGCACGGGACTAGCGGGGAGATACAATGAGCAGTTCTTC. Encoded protein: CASSTGLAGRYNEQFF.

This clonotype showed up many times. The chain links TRBV29-1 to TRBJ2-5; 7 positions match TRBD1. The CDR3 covers 12 residues. With V trimmed by 7 bases and J by 1 base, 3 bases remained unmatched. Germline-derived CDR1 and CDR2 are SQVTM and ANQGSEA. The CDR3: CSARQGQETQYF. The CDR3 DNA sequence: TGCAGCGCCCGACAGGGCCAAGAGACCCAGTACTTC.

The rearrangement joins TRBV7-8 to TRBJ2-5; the D gene is possibly TRBD1 (5 bases). In germline, CDR1 is SGHVS, CDR2 FQNEAQ. The CDR3 spans 14 residues. Between the trimmed V and J ends, which lost 5 bases and 5 bases, there was a span of 15 bases. DNA for the CDR3: TGTGCCAGCAGCCCTCAGGGAATTTGGGAGACCCAGTACTTC. Translation gives CASSPQGIWETQYF.

This clonotype showed up just a few times. The rearrangement joins TRBV29-1 to TRBJ1-2; the D is unclear. The V and J ends lost 0 bases and 8 bases respectively, with 4 bases between them. Germline-derived CDR1 and CDR2 are SQVTM and ANQGSEA. The CDR3 is 10 residues long. CDR3 in DNA: TGCAGCGTTGAAGAGAGGGGCTACACCTTC. It specifies CSVEERGYTF.